This is a list of T cell receptor beta chains from one sample in a study of OX40 agonist ivuxolimab in advanced cancers. Clones were sequenced by immunoSEQ multiplex PCR, and TCRdb holds only the in-frame ones, with some missing. The sample consists of 98,000 or so clones, about nine tenths of them appearing once. The sequencing used CD4+ or CD8+ T cells sorted from blood, collected in a trial of the OX40 agonist ivuxolimab. These receptors were collected from an adult with an advanced solid tumor such as melanoma, head and neck, liver or kidney cancer. The CDR3 runs from the conserved cysteine through the conserved F or W. D genes are given only for firm matches. Only part of the rows carry a size: once, few, many, or a class if the clone is expanded.

>13|TRBJ1-5|.|.|TRBV7-2
CASSFRGDQPQHF
TGTGCCAGCAGCTTTCGGGGGGATCAGCCCCAGCATTTT
>14|TRBJ2-5|TRBD2|.|TRBV13
CASSFREGGETQYF
TGTGCCAGCAGCTTCCGGGAGGGCGGTGAGACCCAGTACTTC
>13|TRBJ1-5|TRBD1|few|TRBV6-5
CASSRQGGQPQHF
TGTGCCAGCAGTCGACAGGGTGGTCAGCCCCAGCATTTT
>14|TRBJ1-1|TRBD1|.|TRBV4-1
CASSTYTGGTEAFF
TGCGCCAGCAGCACCTACACAGGGGGCACTGAAGCTTTCTTT
>13|TRBJ2-1|.|.|TRBV5-4
CASSLGAGTEQFF
TGTGCCAGCAGTTTGGGGGCGGGAACTGAGCAGTTCTTC
>15|TRBJ2-1|TRBD2|.|TRBV6-1
CASNLLAGGYNEQFF
TGTGCCAGCAATTTACTAGCGGGAGGATACAATGAGCAGTTCTTC
>16|TRBJ1-2|.|few|TRBV5-1
CASSLGDRGLNYGYTF
TGCGCCAGCAGCTTGGGGGACCGAGGCCTTAACTATGGCTACACCTTC
>14|TRBJ1-5|.|.|TRBV6-1
CASSDMGPPQPQHF
TGTGCCAGCAGTGATATGGGTCCACCCCAGCCCCAGCATTTT
>13|TRBJ2-7|TRBD2|.|TRBV10-2
CASRLAGAYEQYF
TGCGCCAGCCGACTAGCGGGAGCCTACGAGCAGTACTTC
>14|TRBJ1-6|.|once|TRBV5-1
CASKRTDDWSPLHF
TGCGCCAGCAAGAGGACGGACGATTGGTCACCCCTCCACTTT
>11|TRBJ2-5|.|.|TRBV20-1
CSATSAETQYF
TGCAGTGCTACTAGTGCGGAGACCCAGTACTTC
>12|TRBJ1-5|.|few|TRBV7-9
CASSRSGEPQHF
TGTGCCAGCAGCCGATCAGGGGAGCCCCAGCATTTT
>15|TRBJ1-2|TRBD1|.|TRBV19
CASSTVTGANYGYTF
TGTGCCAGTAGTACCGTGACAGGGGCTAACTATGGCTACACCTTC
>17|TRBJ1-3|TRBD1|once|TRBV6-1
CASSGWDRGRFGNTIYF
TGTGCCAGCAGTGGGTGGGACAGGGGGCGTTTTGGAAACACCATATATTTT
>13|TRBJ2-7|TRBD1|.|TRBV19
CASSGTGPYEQYF
TGTGCCAGTAGTGGGACAGGACCCTACGAGCAGTACTTC
>14|TRBJ1-1|.|.|TRBV7-9
CASSRSGGNTEAFF
TGTGCCAGCAGCCGGTCGGGAGGGAACACTGAAGCTTTCTTT
>18|TRBJ2-1|.|.|TRBV5-1
CASSSGRLTNPSYNEQFF
TGCGCCAGCAGCAGCGGTCGGTTGACTAACCCCTCCTACAATGAGCAGTTCTTC
>14|TRBJ1-2|.|few|TRBV7-2
CASSFQAPTYGYTF
TGTGCCAGCAGCTTTCAGGCCCCAACCTATGGCTACACCTTC
>15|TRBJ2-7|.|once|TRBV5-1
CASSLGTQRWHEQYF
TGCGCCAGCAGCCTGGGGACTCAGCGGTGGCACGAGCAGTACTTC
>14|TRBJ1-2|TRBD1|.|TRBV28
CACAPRGPIYGYTF
TGTGCCTGCGCCCCCAGGGGGCCCATCTATGGCTACACCTTC
>16|TRBJ2-1|TRBD2|.|TRBV7-9
CASSPLRSGRGNEQFF
TGTGCCAGCAGCCCCTTAAGGAGCGGGAGGGGGAATGAGCAGTTCTTC
>14|TRBJ1-1|.|.|TRBV5-4
CASSLKQEGSEAFF
TGTGCCAGCAGCTTGAAACAAGAGGGATCTGAAGCTTTCTTT
>14|TRBJ2-1|.|.|TRBV4-3
CASSQGSANNEQFF
TGCGCCAGCAGCCAAGGTAGCGCCAACAATGAGCAGTTCTTC
>14|TRBJ1-1|.|.|TRBV6-6
CASSYRSENTEAFF
TGTGCCAGCAGTTATAGGTCAGAAAACACTGAAGCTTTCTTT
>16|TRBJ2-2|.|.|TRBV7-6
CASSRSGATGAGELFF
TGTGCCAGCAGCCGATCCGGGGCTACCGGGGCCGGGGAGCTGTTTTTT
>15|TRBJ2-3|TRBD2|.|TRBV18
CASSPSPSGTDTQYF
TGTGCCAGCTCACCCTCTCCTAGCGGGACCGATACGCAGTATTTT
>14|TRBJ1-1|.|.|TRBV7-9
CASSLGQMNTEAFF
TGTGCCAGCAGCTTAGGGCAGATGAACACTGAAGCTTTCTTT
>14|TRBJ1-5|.|.|TRBV28
CASRWGEIWQPQHF
TGTGCCAGCAGGTGGGGCGAGATTTGGCAGCCCCAGCATTTT
>14|TRBJ1-1|.|.|TRBV11-2
CASSLGPLNTEAFF
TGTGCCAGCAGCCTCGGACCCTTAAACACTGAAGCTTTCTTT
>12|TRBJ1-2|.|.|TRBV5-6
CASTPDGYGYTF
TGTGCCAGCACCCCGGACGGATATGGCTACACCTTC
>15|TRBJ1-2|.|.|TRBV28
CASSSEPFTVSGYTF
TGTGCCAGCAGCTCCGAACCCTTCACGGTCTCTGGCTACACCTTC